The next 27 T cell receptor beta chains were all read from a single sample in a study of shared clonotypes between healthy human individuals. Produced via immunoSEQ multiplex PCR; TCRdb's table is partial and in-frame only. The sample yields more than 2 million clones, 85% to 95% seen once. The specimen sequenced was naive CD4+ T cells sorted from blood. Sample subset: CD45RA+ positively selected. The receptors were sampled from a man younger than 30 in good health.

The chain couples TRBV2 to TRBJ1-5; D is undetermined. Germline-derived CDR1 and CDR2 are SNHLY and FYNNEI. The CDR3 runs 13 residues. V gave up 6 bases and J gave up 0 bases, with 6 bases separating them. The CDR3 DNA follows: TGTGCCAGCAGGGTCGATAGCAATCAGCCCCAGCATTTT. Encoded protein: CASRVDSNQPQHF.

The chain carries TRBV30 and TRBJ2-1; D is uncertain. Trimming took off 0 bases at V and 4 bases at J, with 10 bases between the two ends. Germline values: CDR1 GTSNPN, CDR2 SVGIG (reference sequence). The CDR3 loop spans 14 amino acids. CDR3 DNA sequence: TGTGCCTGGAGTGTATTGACCATATACAATGAGCAGTTCTTC. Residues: CAWSVLTIYNEQFF.

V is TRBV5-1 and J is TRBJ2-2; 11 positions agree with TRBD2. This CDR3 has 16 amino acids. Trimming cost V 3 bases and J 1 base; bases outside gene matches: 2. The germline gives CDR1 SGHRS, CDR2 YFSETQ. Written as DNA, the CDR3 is TGCGCCAGCAGCTGGGGGACTAGCGGGAACACCGGGGAGCTGTTTTTT. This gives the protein CASSWGTSGNTGELFF.

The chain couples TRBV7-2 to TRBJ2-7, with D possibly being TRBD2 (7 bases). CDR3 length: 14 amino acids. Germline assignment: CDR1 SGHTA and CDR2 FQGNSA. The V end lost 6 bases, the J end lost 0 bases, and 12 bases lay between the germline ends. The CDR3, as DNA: TGTGCCAGCAGGTGGGGGGGCAGCTCCTACGAGCAGTACTTC. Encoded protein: CASRWGGSSYEQYF. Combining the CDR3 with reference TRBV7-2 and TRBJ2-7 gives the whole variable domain GAGVSQSPSNKVTEKGKDVELRCDPISGHTALYWYRQSLGQGLEFLIYFQGNSAPDKSGLPSDRFSAERTGGSVSTLTIQRTQQEDSAVYLCASRWGGSSYEQYFGPGTRLTVT.

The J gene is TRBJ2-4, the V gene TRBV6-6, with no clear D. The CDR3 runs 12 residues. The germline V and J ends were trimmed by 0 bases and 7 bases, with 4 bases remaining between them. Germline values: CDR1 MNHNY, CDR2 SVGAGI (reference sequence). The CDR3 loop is CASSYSGNIQYF. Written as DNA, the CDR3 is TGTGCCAGCAGTTACTCAGGGAACATTCAGTACTTC.

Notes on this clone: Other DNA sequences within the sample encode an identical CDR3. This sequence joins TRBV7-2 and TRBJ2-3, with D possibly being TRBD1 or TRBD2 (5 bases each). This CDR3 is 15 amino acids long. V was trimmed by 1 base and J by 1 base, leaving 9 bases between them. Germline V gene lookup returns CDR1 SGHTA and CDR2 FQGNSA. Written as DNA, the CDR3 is TGTGCCAGCAGCTTAGGGCAGGGAGGCACAGATACGCAGTATTTT. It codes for CASSLGQGGTDTQYF.

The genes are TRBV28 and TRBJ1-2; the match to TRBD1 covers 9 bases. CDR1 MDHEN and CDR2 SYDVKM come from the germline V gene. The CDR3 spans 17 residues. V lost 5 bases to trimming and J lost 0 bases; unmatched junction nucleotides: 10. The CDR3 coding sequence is TGTGCCAGCAGTCCTCCTGGACAGGGGCTTTCTAACTATGGCTACACCTTC. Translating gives CASSPPGQGLSNYGYTF.

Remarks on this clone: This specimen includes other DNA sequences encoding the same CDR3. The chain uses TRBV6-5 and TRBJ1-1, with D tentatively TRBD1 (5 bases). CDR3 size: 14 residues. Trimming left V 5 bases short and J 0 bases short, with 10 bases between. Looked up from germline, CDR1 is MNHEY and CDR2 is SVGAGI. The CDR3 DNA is TGTGCCAGCAGTCGGGGCAGGGTGAACACTGAAGCTTTCTTT. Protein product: CASSRGRVNTEAFF.

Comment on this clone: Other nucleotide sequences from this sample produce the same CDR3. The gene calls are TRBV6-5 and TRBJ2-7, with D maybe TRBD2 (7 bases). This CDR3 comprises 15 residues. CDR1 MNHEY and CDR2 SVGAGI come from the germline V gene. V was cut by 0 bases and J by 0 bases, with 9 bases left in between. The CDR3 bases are TGTGCCAGCAGTTACTCGAGGGGGGGCTCCTACGAGCAGTACTTC. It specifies CASSYSRGGSYEQYF.

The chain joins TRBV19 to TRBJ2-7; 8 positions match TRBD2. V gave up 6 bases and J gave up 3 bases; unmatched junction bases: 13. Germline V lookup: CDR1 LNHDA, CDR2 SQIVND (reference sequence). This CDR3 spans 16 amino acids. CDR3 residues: CASRTSNGRGGYEQYF. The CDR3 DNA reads TGTGCCAGTAGGACCTCGAACGGGAGGGGAGGCTACGAGCAGTACTTC.

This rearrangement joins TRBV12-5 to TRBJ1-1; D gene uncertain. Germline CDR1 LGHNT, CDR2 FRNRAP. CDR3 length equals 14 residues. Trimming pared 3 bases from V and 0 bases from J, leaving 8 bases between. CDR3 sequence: CASGLNSLNTEAFF. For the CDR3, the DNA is TGTGCTAGTGGTTTAAACAGTTTGAACACTGAAGCTTTCTTT.

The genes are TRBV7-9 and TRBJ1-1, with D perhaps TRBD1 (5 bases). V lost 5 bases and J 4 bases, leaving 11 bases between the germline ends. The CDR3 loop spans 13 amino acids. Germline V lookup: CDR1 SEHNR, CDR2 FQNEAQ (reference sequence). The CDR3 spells CASSIQEATEAFF. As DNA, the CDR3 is TGTGCCAGCAGCATACAGGAGGCCACTGAAGCTTTCTTT.

The CDR3 spells CASSSVAGSSYEQYF. CDR3 sequence (DNA): TGTGCCAGCAGTTCTGTGGCAGGGTCGTCCTACGAGCAGTACTTC. The chain recombines TRBV27 with TRBJ2-7, with D possibly TRBD1 on 5 matching bases. Trimming removed 4 bases at V and 1 base at J, with 14 bases between. Germline CDR1 is MNHEY and CDR2 is SMNVEV (reference sequence). The CDR3 sequence is 15 residues long.

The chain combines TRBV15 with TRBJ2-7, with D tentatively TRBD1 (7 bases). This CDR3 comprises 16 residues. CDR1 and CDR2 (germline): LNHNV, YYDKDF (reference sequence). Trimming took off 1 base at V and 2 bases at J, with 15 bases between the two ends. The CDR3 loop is CATSRVYAGGTYEQYF. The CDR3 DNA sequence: TGTGCCACCAGCAGAGTCTATGCAGGGGGGACCTACGAGCAGTACTTC.

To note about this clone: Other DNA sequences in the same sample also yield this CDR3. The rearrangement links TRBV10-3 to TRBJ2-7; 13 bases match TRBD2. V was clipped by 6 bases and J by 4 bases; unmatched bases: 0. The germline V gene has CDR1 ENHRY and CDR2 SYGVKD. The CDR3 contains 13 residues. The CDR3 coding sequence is TGTGCCATCAGGGGACTAGCGGGGTACGAGCAGTACTTC. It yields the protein CAIRGLAGYEQYF.

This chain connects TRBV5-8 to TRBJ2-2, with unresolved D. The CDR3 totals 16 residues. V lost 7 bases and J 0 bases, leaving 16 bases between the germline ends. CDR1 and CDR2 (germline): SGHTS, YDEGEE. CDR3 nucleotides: TGTGCCAGCCCGGTGTTAAGACCTGCGAACACCGGGGAGCTGTTTTTT. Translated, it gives CASPVLRPANTGELFF. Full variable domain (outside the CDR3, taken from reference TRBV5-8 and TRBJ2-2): EAGVTQSPTHLIKTRGQQATLRCSPISGHTSVYWYQQALGLGLQFLLWYDEGEERNRGNFPPRFSGRQFPNYSSELNVNALELEDSALYLCASPVLRPANTGELFFGEGSRLTVL.

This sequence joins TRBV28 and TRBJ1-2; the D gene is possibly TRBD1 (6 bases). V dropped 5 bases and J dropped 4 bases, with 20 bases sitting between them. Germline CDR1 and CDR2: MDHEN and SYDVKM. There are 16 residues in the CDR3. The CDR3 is CASSQDRTRIFYGYTF. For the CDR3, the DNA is TGTGCCAGCAGTCAAGACAGGACCCGAATTTTCTATGGCTACACCTTC.

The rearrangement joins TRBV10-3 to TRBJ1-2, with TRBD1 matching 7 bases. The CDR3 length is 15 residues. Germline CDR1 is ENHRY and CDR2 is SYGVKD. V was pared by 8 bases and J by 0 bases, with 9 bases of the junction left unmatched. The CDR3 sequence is CAIYNQGGSNYGYTF. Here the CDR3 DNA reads TGTGCCATCTATAATCAAGGGGGCTCTAACTATGGCTACACCTTC.

CDR3 region: CASSPRWGALNQPQHF. The CDR3 DNA reads as TGTGCCAGCAGTCCTCGCTGGGGGGCCCTCAATCAGCCCCAGCATTTT. This sequence joins TRBV28 and TRBJ1-5; maybe TRBD1 (6 bases). Trimming took off 5 bases at V and 3 bases at J, with 17 bases between the two ends. The CDR3 covers 16 residues. CDR1 MDHEN and CDR2 SYDVKM come from the germline V gene. Drawing the rest from reference TRBV28 and TRBJ1-5, the complete variable domain is DVKVTQSSRYLVKRTGEKVFLECVQDMDHENMFWYRQDPGLGLRLIYFSYDVKMKEKGDIPEGYSVSREKKERFSLILESASTNQTSMYLCASSPRWGALNQPQHFGDGTRLSIL.

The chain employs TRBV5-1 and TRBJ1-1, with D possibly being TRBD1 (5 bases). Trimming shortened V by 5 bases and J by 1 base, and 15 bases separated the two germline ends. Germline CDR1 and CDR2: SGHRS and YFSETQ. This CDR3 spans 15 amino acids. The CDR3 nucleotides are TGCGCCAGCAGAACGGGGGACGGTACGAACACTGAAGCTTTCTTT. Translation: CASRTGDGTNTEAFF.

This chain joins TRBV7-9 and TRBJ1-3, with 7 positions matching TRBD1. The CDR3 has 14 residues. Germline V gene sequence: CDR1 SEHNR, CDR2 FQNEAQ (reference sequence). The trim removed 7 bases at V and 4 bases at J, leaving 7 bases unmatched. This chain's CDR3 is CASTLGGWGNTIYF. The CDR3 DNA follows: TGTGCCAGCACCCTAGGGGGCTGGGGAAACACCATATATTTT.

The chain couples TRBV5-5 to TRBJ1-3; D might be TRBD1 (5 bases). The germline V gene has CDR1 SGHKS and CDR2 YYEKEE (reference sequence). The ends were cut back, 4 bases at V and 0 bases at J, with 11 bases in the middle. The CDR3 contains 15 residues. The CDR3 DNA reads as TGTGCCAGCAGCCGGATGGGGGACTCTGGAAACACCATATATTTT. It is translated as CASSRMGDSGNTIYF.

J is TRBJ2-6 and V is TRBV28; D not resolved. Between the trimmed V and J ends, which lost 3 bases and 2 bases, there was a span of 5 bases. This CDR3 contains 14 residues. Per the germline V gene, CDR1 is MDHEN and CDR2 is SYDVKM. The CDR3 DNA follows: TGTGCCAGCAGTTTGTCCGCTGGGGCCAACGTCCTGACTTTC. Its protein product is CASSLSAGANVLTF.

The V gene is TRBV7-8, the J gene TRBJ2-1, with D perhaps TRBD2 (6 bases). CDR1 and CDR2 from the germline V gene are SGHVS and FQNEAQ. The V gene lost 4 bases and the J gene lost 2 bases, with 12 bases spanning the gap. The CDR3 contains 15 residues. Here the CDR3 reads CASSYVAAPYNEQFF. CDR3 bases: TGTGCCAGCAGCTATGTAGCGGCGCCCTACAATGAGCAGTTCTTC.

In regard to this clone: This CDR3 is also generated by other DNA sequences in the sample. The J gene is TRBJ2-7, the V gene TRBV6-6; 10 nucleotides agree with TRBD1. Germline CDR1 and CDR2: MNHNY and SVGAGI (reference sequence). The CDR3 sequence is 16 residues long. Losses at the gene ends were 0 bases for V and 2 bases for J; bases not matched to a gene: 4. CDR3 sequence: CASSYSKGTGAYEQYF. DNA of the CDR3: TGTGCCAGCAGTTACTCTAAGGGGACAGGGGCCTACGAGCAGTACTTC.

The DNA of the CDR3 is TGTGCCAGCAGCCCCCTCGACTGGGATTCTAGCACAGATACGCAGTATTTT. It yields the protein CASSPLDWDSSTDTQYF. This sequence joins TRBV27 and TRBJ2-3; D uncertain. The CDR3 is made up of 17 amino acids. The ends were cut back, 6 bases at V and 0 bases at J, with 19 bases in the middle. The germline V gene encodes CDR1 MNHEY and CDR2 SMNVEV (reference sequence).

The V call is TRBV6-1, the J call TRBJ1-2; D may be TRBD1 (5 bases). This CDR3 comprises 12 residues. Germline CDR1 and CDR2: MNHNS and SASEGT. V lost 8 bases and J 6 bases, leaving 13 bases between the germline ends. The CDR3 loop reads CASYFGGNGYTF. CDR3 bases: TGTGCCAGCTACTTCGGGGGAAATGGCTACACCTTC.